The next 31 T cell receptor beta chains were all read from a single sample in a study of T cell repertoires in cytomegalovirus infection. TCRdb analysed the reads with MiXCR anew, one entry per CDR3 protein. The sample contains 650,000 to 850,000 distinct CDR3 sequences, about 29% of which appear only once. For these receptors, no antigen is known. The source material was cultured CD8+ T cells from PBMCs, sampled from culture after CMV antigen stimulation. The receptor set was obtained from a human donor in good health (CMV status not recorded). Some clones in this sample may be carry-over from other donors' samples.

The J gene is TRBJ1-1, the V gene TRBV14, with TRBD1 identical over 8 bases. The V gene's germline CDR1 is SGHDN and CDR2 FVKESK. The CDR3 spans 15 residues. V shed 3 bases and J 4 bases; nucleotides not matched to a gene: 7. CDR3 sequence (DNA): TGTGCCAGCAGCCATACAGGACAGGGATTCACTGAAGCTTTCTTT. Translating it yields CASSHTGQGFTEAFF.

The genes are TRBV27 and TRBJ1-3; D is uncertain. V was shortened by 4 bases and J by 2 bases, with 6 bases between the two germline ends. CDR1 and CDR2 from the germline V gene are MNHEY and SMNVEV (reference sequence). The CDR3 extends over 13 amino acids. For the CDR3, the DNA is TGTGCCAGCAGTTCAGTTACTGGAAACACCATATATTTT. Translated: CASSSVTGNTIYF.

The chain has TRBV7-2 and TRBJ2-7; D may correspond to TRBD1 or TRBD2 (6 bases each). The CDR3 length is 14 residues. The V gene's germline CDR1 is SGHTA and CDR2 FQGNSA. V lost 3 bases, J lost 7 bases, and 16 bases lay in between. CDR3 in amino acids: CASSFLPGAREQYV. Here the CDR3 DNA reads TGTGCCAGCAGCTTTCTTCCGGGGGCGCGAGAGCAGTACGTC.

This clonotype turned up a few times. The chain joins TRBV7-6 to TRBJ1-4; D is ambiguous. Germline lookup yields CDR1 SGHVS and CDR2 FNYEAQ. The germline V and J ends were trimmed by 1 base and 10 bases, with 7 bases remaining between them. The CDR3 consists of 12 residues. The DNA of the CDR3 is TGTGCCAGCAGCTTAGTCGGAGGAAAACTGTTTTTT. Translation: CASSLVGGKLFF.

This clonotype was observed at least ten times. The gene calls are TRBV7-6 and TRBJ2-1, with 13 bases matching TRBD2. Unmatched junction bases numbered 7, after V lost 6 bases and J lost 8 bases. This CDR3 comprises 15 residues. The germline gives CDR1 SGHVS, CDR2 FNYEAQ. This chain's CDR3 is CASSPGLAGVDEQFF. The DNA of the CDR3 is TGTGCCAGCAGTCCCGGACTAGCGGGGGTTGATGAGCAGTTCTTC. Full variable domain (outside the CDR3, taken from reference TRBV7-6 and TRBJ2-1): GAGVSQSPRYKVTKRGQDVALRCDPISGHVSLYWYRQALGQGPEFLTYFNYEAQQDKSGLPNDRFSAERPEGSISTLTIQRTEQRDSAMYRCASSPGLAGVDEQFFGPGTRLTVL.

This clonotype was seen repeatedly, ten times or more. The chain is built from TRBV7-6 and TRBJ2-3; unclear D gene. This CDR3 is 11 amino acids long. V lost 8 bases and J 6 bases, leaving 9 bases between the germline ends. Germline V CDR1 and CDR2: SGHVS, FNYEAQ. The CDR3 region is CASSAGDTQYF. CDR3 coding DNA: TGTGCCAGCTCCGCCGGGGATACGCAGTATTTT.

The chain uses TRBV19 and TRBJ1-5, with D perhaps TRBD1 (6 bases). The CDR3 has 16 amino acids. Trimming cost V 5 bases and J 4 bases, with 18 bases left between them. From germline, CDR1 is LNHDA and CDR2 SQIVND (reference sequence). The DNA of the CDR3 is TGTGCCAGTAGTTCCCCTGGTGACAGGACAAATCAGCCCCAGCATTTT. Translated, it gives CASSSPGDRTNQPQHF.

The table lists this clonotype with a few counts. The V gene is TRBV6-6, the J gene TRBJ2-3, with D possibly being TRBD1 (5 bases). Per the germline V gene, CDR1 is MNHNY and CDR2 is SVGAGI (reference sequence). The CDR3 extends over 13 amino acids. Trimming pared 5 bases from V and 2 bases from J, leaving 8 bases between. The CDR3 protein is CASSRQTTDTQYF. CDR3 sequence (DNA): TGTGCCAGCAGTCGACAGACCACAGATACGCAGTATTTT.

Concerning this clonotype: Compared with germline, one end of the junction differs, possibly owing to a read error. This rearrangement joins TRBV7-7 to TRBJ1-6; possible D gene TRBD1, 6 bases. Germline values: CDR1 SSHAT, CDR2 FNYEAQ (reference sequence). The length of the CDR3 is 15 residues. For the CDR3, the DNA is TGTGCTAGCAGCTTGAGTCTGGACAGTAATTCACCCCTCCACTTT. It is translated as CASSLSLDSNSPLHF.

This clonotype has only a few counts. The gene calls are TRBV14 and TRBJ1-1; maybe TRBD1 (5 bases). This CDR3 is built from 15 residues. Trimming removed 2 bases from V and 5 bases from J, with 15 bases in between. CDR1 SGHDN and CDR2 FVKESK come from the germline V gene. The CDR3 DNA follows: TGTGCCAGCAGCCAACTCACCGGGGGTTGGACTGAAGCTTTCTTT. It is translated as CASSQLTGGWTEAFF.

At least ten counts were recorded for this clonotype. J is TRBJ2-7 and V is TRBV27; 7 nucleotides match TRBD1. From germline, CDR1 is MNHEY and CDR2 SMNVEV (reference sequence). V lost 5 bases, J lost 0 bases, and 4 bases stayed unmatched. The CDR3 has 14 residues. In nucleotides, the CDR3 is TGTGCCAGCAGTAGGGGGCCTAGCTCCTACGAGCAGTACGTC. Translation gives CASSRGPSSYEQYV.

Turning to this clonotype: A much larger clonotype is one base distant, so this may be a read error. The chain links TRBV12-3 or TRBV12-4 to TRBJ2-3; D is undetermined. CDR3 length: 16 residues. V shed 6 bases and J shed 4 bases, with 20 bases lying between them. The CDR3 DNA reads TGTGCCAGCAGCTCTTGGGCGATAGGGAACGCAGATACGCAGTATTTT. Translated: CASSSWAIGNADTQYF.

This clonotype was detected many times. The chain joins TRBV7-9 to TRBJ1-1; D is unclear. There are 14 residues in the CDR3. From germline, CDR1 is SEHNR and CDR2 FQNEAQ (reference sequence). V was clipped by 5 bases and J by 1 base, with 11 bases between them. The CDR3 sequence is CASSPAGGNTEAFF. CDR3 in DNA: TGTGCCAGCAGCCCCGCGGGCGGGAACACTGAAGCTTTCTTT.

This clonotype was recorded a few times. The rearrangement uses TRBV2 and TRBJ2-7; D unclear. This CDR3 region has 10 residues. Deletions cut 4 bases from V and 7 bases from J, with 5 bases between. Germline-derived CDR1 and CDR2 are SNHLY and FYNNEI. This chain's CDR3 is CASSVGEQYV. DNA of the CDR3: TGTGCCAGCAGTGTTGGGGAGCAGTACGTC.

In its sample, this clonotype was seen many times. CDR3 nucleotide sequence: TGTGCCAGCAGTCCCCAAGGGCGTAGGGGAGGGAACGAGCAGTACTTC. As protein: CASSPQGRRGGNEQYF. The chain employs TRBV12-3 or TRBV12-4 and TRBJ2-7; 7 bases are a match to TRBD2. The CDR3 contains 16 residues. With V trimmed by 5 bases and J by 5 bases, 15 bases remained unmatched.

This clonotype was seen a few times. The chain is built from TRBV7-9 and TRBJ1-2; D gene uncertain. CDR3 length: 11 amino acids. V lost 1 base and J 10 bases, leaving 7 bases between the germline ends. In germline, CDR1 is SEHNR, CDR2 FQNEAQ (reference sequence). DNA of the CDR3: TGTGCCAGCAGCTTAGGGCAGCACTACACCTTC. As protein: CASSLGQHYTF.

The gene calls are TRBV19 and TRBJ1-1, with D tentatively TRBD1 (6 bases). The germline V and J ends were trimmed by 6 bases and 5 bases, with 16 bases remaining between them. Germline V gives CDR1 LNHDA, CDR2 SQIVND (reference sequence). The CDR3 extends over 14 amino acids. This CDR3 is CASRVGTGRTEAFF. CDR3 bases: TGTGCCAGTAGGGTCGGTACAGGGAGGACTGAAGCTTTCTTT.

This clonotype was picked up a small number of times. The genes are TRBV7-9 and TRBJ2-1, with 8 nucleotides matching TRBD2. Losses at the gene ends were 7 bases for V and 0 bases for J; bases not matched to a gene: 8. The germline CDR1 and CDR2 sequences are SEHNR and FQNEAQ (reference sequence). The CDR3 extends over 16 amino acids. The CDR3 bases are TGTGCCAGCAAGGCGGGGGGCCAGAGCTCCTACAATGAGCAGTTCTTC. This sequence encodes CASKAGGQSSYNEQFF.

This clonotype was recorded a few times. The chain recombines TRBV7-9 with TRBJ2-5; D unresolved. Germline CDR1 is SEHNR and CDR2 is FQNEAQ (reference sequence). With 4 bases removed from V and 2 bases from J, the gap between germline ends came to 14 bases. The length of the CDR3 is 15 residues. CDR3 DNA: TGTGCCAGCAGCTCTCCTCTGTTGGATCAAGAGACCCAGTACTTC. This encodes CASSSPLLDQETQYF.

The gene calls are TRBV20-1 and TRBJ2-1; 8 nucleotides match TRBD1. V lost 6 bases to trimming and J lost 5 bases; unmatched junction nucleotides: 12. Germline loops: CDR1 DFQATT, CDR2 SNEGSKA (reference sequence). The CDR3 has 15 amino acids. The CDR3 nucleotides are TGCAGTGCAATCGACAGGGGCCCGGGGGACAATGAGCAGTTCTTC. This codes for CSAIDRGPGDNEQFF.

V gene TRBV7-8 combines with J gene TRBJ2-1, with TRBD2 identical over 9 bases. CDR1 is SGHVS, CDR2 FQNEAQ, per germline. V lost 3 bases to trimming and J lost 0 bases; unmatched junction nucleotides: 6. The CDR3 has 17 residues. CDR3 region: CASSFLLAGSSYNEQFF. The CDR3, as DNA: TGTGCCAGCAGCTTCCTTCTAGCGGGATCCTCCTACAATGAGCAGTTCTTC.

V and J are TRBV20-1 and TRBJ2-6; D is unclear. This CDR3 region has 15 residues. V gave up 4 bases and J gave up 0 bases, with 10 bases separating them. Germline CDR1 and CDR2: DFQATT and SNEGSKA (reference sequence). In nucleotides, the CDR3 is TGCAGTGCTATATATCGGTGCTCTGGGGCCAACGTCCTGACTTTC. Translating gives CSAIYRCSGANVLTF.

The CDR3 nucleotides read TGTGCCAGCAGTTTATCTTGGGGAAGTGGGAATGAGCAGTTCTTC. Its translation is CASSLSWGSGNEQFF. J is TRBJ2-1 and V is TRBV27, with D hard to call. This CDR3 has 15 residues. CDR1 and CDR2 (germline): MNHEY, SMNVEV (reference sequence). V was clipped by 0 bases and J by 7 bases, with 13 bases between them.

This chain connects TRBV29-1 to TRBJ2-5; 7 positions agree with TRBD1. The germline V gene encodes CDR1 SQVTM and CDR2 ANQGSEA. This CDR3 comprises 16 residues. The V segment lost 0 bases and the J segment 5 bases; nucleotides outside the gene matches: 12. The CDR3 loop is CSVEDLRQGEGETQYF. The CDR3 bases are TGCAGCGTTGAAGATCTTAGACAGGGCGAGGGGGAGACCCAGTACTTC.

The sample holds a few counts of this clonotype. The J gene is TRBJ1-5, the V gene TRBV19; D ambiguous. CDR1 and CDR2 (germline): LNHDA, SQIVND (reference sequence). This CDR3 has 16 amino acids. Trimming stripped 3 bases from V and 1 base from J, with 13 bases between. CDR3 nucleotides: TGTGCCAGTAGTATCGAGGGTACGGGAAGCAATCAGCCCCAGCATTTT. Its protein product is CASSIEGTGSNQPQHF.

This clonotype was seen a few times. V is TRBV27 and J is TRBJ2-1; D is unresolved. The V gene lost 6 bases and the J gene lost 5 bases, with 14 bases spanning the gap. The CDR3 sequence is 14 residues long. Germline lookup yields CDR1 MNHEY and CDR2 SMNVEV (reference sequence). The CDR3 DNA sequence: TGTGCCAGCAGCCCGACCGACGCAGACAATGAGCAGTTCTTC. Translating gives CASSPTDADNEQFF.

The chain joins TRBV7-9 to TRBJ2-2; D uncertain. The CDR3 has 17 amino acids. V was pared by 1 base and J by 4 bases, with 16 bases between. Looked up from germline, CDR1 is SEHNR and CDR2 is FQNEAQ (reference sequence). The CDR3 sequence is CASSLGKPQATTGELFF. As DNA, the CDR3 is TGTGCCAGCAGCTTAGGGAAACCGCAGGCTACCACCGGGGAGCTGTTTTTT.

The chain carries TRBV6-6 and TRBJ1-2; D is perhaps TRBD1 (6 bases). V lost 2 bases and J 4 bases, leaving 11 bases between the germline ends. The CDR3 extends over 14 amino acids. The germline CDR1 and CDR2 sequences are MNHNY and SVGAGI (reference sequence). The CDR3 DNA sequence: TGTGCCAGCAGTTACGGGGGGCTCCTCTATGGCTACACCTTC. It encodes CASSYGGLLYGYTF.

A few counts support this clonotype. The chain has TRBV27 and TRBJ2-7, with D perhaps TRBD1 (5 bases). The CDR3 is 12 residues long. CDR1 is MNHEY and CDR2 is SMNVEV in the germline V gene (reference sequence). Between the trimmed V and J ends, which lost 5 bases and 5 bases, there was a span of 10 bases. CDR3 amino acids: CASSPGRHEQYF. As DNA, the CDR3 is TGTGCCAGCAGTCCAGGGCGCCACGAGCAGTACTTC.

The table lists this clonotype with many counts. This chain connects TRBV20-1 to TRBJ2-6, with D maybe TRBD2 (6 bases). This CDR3 spans 18 amino acids. Germline values: CDR1 DFQATT, CDR2 SNEGSKA (reference sequence). Trimming pared 3 bases from V and 0 bases from J, leaving 18 bases between. In nucleotides, the CDR3 is TGCAGTGCTAGCGCCGGGACTTCATCCTCCTCTGGGGCCAACGTCCTGACTTTC. Its protein is CSASAGTSSSSGANVLTF.

The chain combines TRBV28 with TRBJ1-6; D uncertain. CDR1 is MDHEN, CDR2 SYDVKM, per germline. With 5 bases removed from V and 1 base from J, the gap between germline ends came to 15 bases. The CDR3 runs 17 residues. DNA of the CDR3: TGTGCCAGCAGTACCGGACGGATCAGGTCCTATAATTCACCCCTCCACTTT. Protein: CASSTGRIRSYNSPLHF.